This is a list of T cell receptor beta chains from one sample in a study of T cell repertoires in cytomegalovirus infection. These receptors' targets are unknown. MiXCR, applied by TCRdb to the reads, yields one record per CDR3 protein. The sample has about 900,000 distinct CDR3 sequences, roughly 30% seen once. Sequenced here: cultured CD8+ T cells from PBMCs, sampled from culture after CMV antigen stimulation. These receptor sequences come from a human donor in good health (CMV status not recorded). Some clones in this sample may be carry-over from other donors' samples. Each CDR3 is given with its conserved first and last residue. The D gene is left open where the match is weak. Only part of the rows carry a size: once, few, many, or a class if the clone is expanded.

>TRBJ1-1|.|TRBV6-1|few
CASTWAMNTEAFF
TGTGCCAGCACCTGGGCCATGAACACTGAAGCTTTCTTT
>TRBJ1-6|.|TRBV28|few
CASSRGGDGNSPLHF
TGTGCCAGCTCTCGAGGTGGCGACGGTAATTCACCCCTCCACTTT
>TRBJ1-2|.|TRBV7-9|few
CASSLGETAHSYTF
TGTGCCAGCAGCTTAGGCGAGACAGCACATAGCTACACCTTC
>TRBJ2-3|TRBD2|TRBV27|.
CASSPLGRLAGFTDTQYF
TGTGCCAGCAGTCCACTAGGCCGACTAGCGGGGTTCACAGATACGCAGTATTTT
>TRBJ2-2|.|TRBV20-1|few
CSAVIGRQANTGELFF
TGCAGTGCTGTCATTGGGAGACAAGCGAACACCGGGGAGCTGTTTTTT
>TRBJ1-5|.|TRBV4-1|few
CASSQTRNQPQHF
TGCGCCAGCAGCCAAACTAGAAATCAGCCCCAGCATTTT
>TRBJ1-1|.|TRBV7-9|few
CASSTPGSTEAFF
TGTGCCAGCAGCACCCCCGGGAGCACTGAAGCTTTCTTT
>TRBJ2-3|TRBD1|TRBV5-1|.
CASSWGQGRTDTQYF
TGCGCCAGCAGCTGGGGACAGGGGAGAACAGATACGCAGTATTTT
>TRBJ2-4|TRBD2|TRBV6-1|.
CASRRTSGGVAKNIQYF
TGTGCCAGCAGAAGGACTAGCGGGGGAGTAGCCAAAAACATTCAGTACTTC
>TRBJ2-1|.|TRBV6-6|.
CASSYLHPSRSSYNEQFF
TGTGCCAGCAGTTACCTCCACCCGTCGCGCTCGTCCTACAATGAGCAGTTCTTC
>TRBJ2-7|.|TRBV12-3/TRBV12-4|few
CASSPIGEVEQYF
TGTGCCAGCAGTCCAATCGGGGAGGTCGAGCAGTACTTC
>TRBJ2-1|TRBD1|TRBV6-2/TRBV6-3|.
CASNTGGTYNEQFF
TGTGCCAGCAACACAGGGGGCACCTACAATGAGCAGTTCTTC
>TRBJ1-1|.|TRBV19|.
CASSITRRTNTEAFF
TGTGCCAGTAGTATCACTCGTCGGACGAACACTGAAGCTTTCTTT
>TRBJ2-3|TRBD1|TRBV9|.
CASSITTGGIAYGTDTQYF
TGTGCCAGCAGCATCACTACAGGGGGAATCGCCTATGGCACAGATACGCAGTATTTT
>TRBJ1-3|.|TRBV6-5|.
CASSYSRAGTIYF
TGTGCCAGCAGTTACTCTAGGGCCGGCACCATATATTTT
>TRBJ1-6|.|TRBV6-6|.
CASSFGRPLHF
TGTGCCAGCAGTTTCGGTCGTCCCCTCCACTTT
>TRBJ1-1|.|TRBV6-6|.
CASSYSHRVLIF
TGTGCCAGCAGTTACTCCCACAGGGTCCTTATCTTT
>TRBJ2-7|.|TRBV12-3/TRBV12-4|few
CASSLALAPAYEQYF
TGTGCCAGCAGTTTGGCACTAGCCCCAGCCTACGAGCAGTACTTC
>TRBJ2-3|TRBD2|TRBV2|.
CASSAERGDLSTDTQYF
TGTGCCAGCAGTGCGGAGCGGGGGGACCTCAGCACAGATACGCAGTATTTT
>TRBJ2-7|.|TRBV6-1|once
CASSGQVDSYEQYF
TGTGCCAGCAGTGGACAGGTTGACTCCTACGAGCAGTACTTC
>TRBJ2-1|.|TRBV7-9|.
CASSSDSSSYNEQFF
TGTGCCAGCAGCTCAGACAGTAGCTCCTACAATGAGCAGTTCTTC
>TRBJ2-5|.|TRBV15|.
CATSRDEEETQYF
TGTGCCACCAGCAGAGATGAGGAGGAGACCCAGTACTTC
>TRBJ2-3|.|TRBV12-3/TRBV12-4|.
CASRLDTQGPTDTQYF
TGTGCCAGCAGGCTGGACACCCAGGGCCCCACAGATACGCAGTATTTT
>TRBJ2-7|.|TRBV9|.
CASSGGAGDEQYF
TGTGCCAGCAGCGGGGGGGCCGGGGACGAGCAGTACTTC
>TRBJ2-2|.|TRBV6-2/TRBV6-3|.
CASSYHREKGLAGELFF
TGTGCCAGCAGTTATCATCGGGAAAAGGGTTTAGCCGGGGAGCTGTTTTTT
>TRBJ1-1|.|TRBV7-6|many
CASSWEQGVNTEAFF
TGTGCCAGCAGCTGGGAACAGGGTGTGAACACTGAAGCTTTCTTT
>TRBJ2-7|.|TRBV7-4|.
CASSSTGTQVKSSYEQYF
TGTGCCAGCAGCTCCACGGGCACACAGGTTAAGAGCTCCTACGAGCAGTACTTC
>TRBJ2-5|.|TRBV7-6|few
CASSLPADEETQYF
TGTGCCAGCAGCTTACCCGCTGATGAAGAGACCCAGTACTTC
>TRBJ2-3|.|TRBV6-8|few
CASSPTRVADTDTQYF
TGTGCCAGCAGTCCAACCCGGGTAGCGGACACAGATACGCAGTATTTT
>TRBJ1-4|TRBD1|TRBV7-8|few
CASSIRDSVEKLFF
TGTGCCAGCAGCATCCGGGACAGTGTTGAAAAACTGTTTTTT
>TRBJ2-7|.|TRBV7-6|.
CASSLRAPGTSSYEQYF
TGTGCCAGCAGCTTAAGGGCTCCCGGGACAAGCTCCTACGAGCAGTACTTC
>TRBJ2-1|TRBD2|TRBV3-1|once
CASSHPTSGHNEQFF
TGTGCCAGCAGCCACCCAACTAGCGGCCACAATGAGCAGTTCTTC
>TRBJ1-5|.|TRBV6-1|.
CASSDVDTGRDQPQHF
TGTGCCAGCAGTGATGTCGACACGGGAAGAGATCAGCCCCAGCATTTT
>TRBJ1-1|TRBD1|TRBV7-4|few
CASSPAGGRAEAFF
TGTGCCAGCAGCCCTGCAGGGGGTAGGGCTGAAGCTTTCTTT
>TRBJ2-2|.|TRBV6-6|.
CASIGRLGTGELFF
TGTGCCAGCATCGGACGGTTGGGCACCGGGGAGCTGTTTTTT
>TRBJ1-3|.|TRBV6-2/TRBV6-3|.
CASSYSMMFDFSSGNTIYF
TGTGCCAGCAGTTACTCGATGATGTTCGACTTCAGCTCTGGAAACACCATATATTTT
>TRBJ2-3|.|TRBV27|once
CASSLGGVADTQYF
TGTGCCAGCAGTTTAGGCGGGGTTGCAGATACGCAGTATTTT
>TRBJ1-1|TRBD1|TRBV27|.
CASSLWTGDTEAFF
TGTGCCAGCAGTTTATGGACAGGGGATACTGAAGCTTTCTTT
>TRBJ1-1|.|TRBV19|.
CASNYVHTPRGMNTEAFF
TGTGCCAGTAATTACGTTCACACTCCGAGGGGTATGAACACTGAAGCTTTCTTT
>TRBJ1-1|.|TRBV28|many
CASSLWGENTEAFF
TGTGCCAGCAGCTTATGGGGGGAGAACACTGAAGCTTTCTTT
>TRBJ2-1|.|TRBV4-3|.
CASSQDWGLPVNEQFF
TGCGCCAGCAGCCAAGATTGGGGCCTCCCGGTCAATGAGCAGTTCTTC
>TRBJ2-5|TRBD2|TRBV12-3/TRBV12-4|.
CASSPGGFQETQYF
TGTGCCAGCAGTCCGGGGGGGTTCCAAGAGACCCAGTACTTC
>TRBJ2-2|TRBD1|TRBV7-2|many
CASSLRGRAGTGELFF
TGTGCCAGCAGCTTAAGGGGGCGCGCAGGAACCGGGGAGCTGTTTTTT
>TRBJ2-5|.|TRBV7-9|many
CASSLVGSQETQYF
TGTGCCAGCAGCTTAGTTGGGTCGCAGGAGACCCAGTACTTC
>TRBJ2-7|TRBD2|TRBV6-6|once
CASSLIAGGNSYEQYF
TGTGCCAGCAGTTTAATAGCGGGGGGGAACTCCTACGAGCAGTACTTC
>TRBJ1-5|.|TRBV27|.
CASSSKDGDQPQHF
TGTGCCAGCAGTTCTAAGGACGGTGATCAGCCCCAGCATTTT
>TRBJ2-3|.|TRBV19|.
CASAKGVSGLDTQYF
TGTGCCAGTGCAAAAGGAGTCTCGGGATTAGATACGCAGTATTTT
>TRBJ2-3|.|TRBV7-2|many
CASSLAPSTDTQYF
TGTGCCAGCAGCTTGGCCCCTAGCACAGATACGCAGTATTTT
>TRBJ2-5|TRBD2|TRBV6-6|many
CASSTSGGKQETQYF
TGTGCCAGCAGTACTAGCGGGGGGAAGCAAGAGACCCAGTACTTC
>TRBJ2-4|TRBD1|TRBV5-6|.
CASSLQRGRTGGLKGKNIQYF
TGTGCCAGCAGCCTGCAGAGGGGTCGGACAGGGGGACTAAAGGGCAAAAACATTCAGTACTTC